The subject of this entry is one T cell receptor (beta chain). Its target is unknown. CDR1 is SNHLY and CDR2 is FYNNEI in the germline V gene. The CDR3 loop spans 16 amino acids. V was trimmed by 3 bases and J by 3 bases, leaving 12 bases between them. This entry is derived from a study of long-term antiretroviral therapy in people with HIV. General study results and limits: HIV repertoires covered narrower CDR3 length ranges than controls did. Diversity went up after ART and still fell short of transplant donor controls.

At the survey level, the v3.0 immunoSEQ assay was run. Clones were sequenced by immunoSEQ multiplex PCR, and TCRdb holds only the in-frame ones, with some missing. The profile shows 17,000 or so clones, 91% of them singletons. Each participant with HIV received care in the United States. This sequence was found in a man in his fifties or sixties with HIV. The chain combines TRBV2 with TRBJ1-6, with unresolved D. Sample: unsorted PBMCs, taken 0.3 years after starting antiretroviral therapy. The CDR3 DNA follows: TGTGCCAGCAGTGACCTTATGGCAGGCTATAATTCACCCCTCCACTTT. It is translated as CASSDLMAGYNSPLHF.